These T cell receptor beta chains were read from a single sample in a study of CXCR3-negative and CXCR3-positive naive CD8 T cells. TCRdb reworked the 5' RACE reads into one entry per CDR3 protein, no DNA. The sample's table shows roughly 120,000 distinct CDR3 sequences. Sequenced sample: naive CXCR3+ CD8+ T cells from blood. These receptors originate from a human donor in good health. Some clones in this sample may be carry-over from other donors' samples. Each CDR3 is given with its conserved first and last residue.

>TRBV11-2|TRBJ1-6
CASSLEYDRINSPLHF
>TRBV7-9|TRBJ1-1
CASINTGIPEAFF
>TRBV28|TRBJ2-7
CASILSLGNVYEQYF
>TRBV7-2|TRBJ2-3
CASSQPTGLDTQYF
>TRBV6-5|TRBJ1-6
CASSPATHSPLHF
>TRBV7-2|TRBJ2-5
CASSLADGGVYQETQYF
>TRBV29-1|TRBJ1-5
CSVVTGGPYSNQPQHF
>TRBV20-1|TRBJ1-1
CSARDRGEPNTEAFF
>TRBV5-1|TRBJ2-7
CASSSGVEQYF
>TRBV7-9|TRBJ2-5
CASSPRQGAMETQYF
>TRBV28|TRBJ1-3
CASSFRGQVYDRNTIYF
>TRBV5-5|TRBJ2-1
CASSSGQGVYNEQFF
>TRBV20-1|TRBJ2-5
CSSGTGGDLGTQYF
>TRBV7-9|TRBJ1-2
CASSLLSDLIHGYTF
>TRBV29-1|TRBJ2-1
CSVEYTGGNEQFF
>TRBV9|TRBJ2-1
CASSVGDEKFF
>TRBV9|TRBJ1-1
CASSVQGGSNTEAFF
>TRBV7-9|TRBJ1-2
CAALKDDYGYTF
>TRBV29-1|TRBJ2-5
CSGLTGSGETQYF
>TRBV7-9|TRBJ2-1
CASSSTGQVSWNEQFF
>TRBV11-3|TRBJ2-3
CASSIRSVRGPDTQYF
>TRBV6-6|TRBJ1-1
CASSEGRTEAFF
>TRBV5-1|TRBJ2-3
CASSFWDRDTDTQYF
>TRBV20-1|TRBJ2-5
CSARDQRGLPTQYF
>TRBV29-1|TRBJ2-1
CSVSWEEWDEQFF
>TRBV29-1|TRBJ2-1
CSVEVVQGSGAYNEQFF
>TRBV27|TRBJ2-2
CASSPTRTGGRTGELFF
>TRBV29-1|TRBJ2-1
CSVPHYNEQFF
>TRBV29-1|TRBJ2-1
CSVELAVGMDEQFF
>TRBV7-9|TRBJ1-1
CASSLGGTGMKTEAFF
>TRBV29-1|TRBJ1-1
CSVPGTVITEAFF
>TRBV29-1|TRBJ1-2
CSVEDLGINYGYTF
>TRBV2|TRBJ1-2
CASSEGGTYGYTF
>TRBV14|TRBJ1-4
CASSQGSLTEKLFF
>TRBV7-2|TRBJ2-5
CASSEPQEFRETQYF
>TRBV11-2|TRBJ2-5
CASSSLAGEGQETQYF
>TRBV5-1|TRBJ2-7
CASSLSTGFEQYF
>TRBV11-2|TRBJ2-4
CASSPDPRNIQYF
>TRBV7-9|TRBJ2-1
CASSEGLTDWNEQFF
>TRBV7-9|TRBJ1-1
CASSNQNTEAFF
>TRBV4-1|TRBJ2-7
CASSYQVVIAGAHEQYF
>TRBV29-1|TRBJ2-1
CSGTGGLYNEQFF